This T cell receptor (beta chain) was documented in a study of early T cells in non-severe SARS-CoV-2 infection. About the study: Bulk RNA from unsorted whole blood was sequenced; chains were unpaired.

Overall study results and limits: Missing private and CD4 specificities, VDJdb matching favored anti-spike CD8 responses.

Each cDNA molecule carried a unique molecular identifier. TCRdb fed the 5' RACE reads into MiXCR, producing one record per CDR3 protein. There are 81,000 or so distinct CDR3 sequences in the sample; approximately 12% occur only once, and roughly 3.2% lies in the top ten. This CDR3 region has 16 residues. Germline-derived CDR1 and CDR2 are SGHRS and YFSETQ. V was clipped by 3 bases and J by 3 bases; unmatched bases: 9. This clonotype has only a few counts. Its target is not known. The source material was whole blood. This sequence was found in an adult who was a healthcare worker with PCR-confirmed SARS-CoV-2 infection or an uninfected control (not recorded which). V gene TRBV5-1 combines with J gene TRBJ1-1, with 9 bases lining up with TRBD1. For the CDR3, the DNA is TGCGCCAGCAGCTCCGTTCCGACAGGGGGTTACACTGAAGCTTTCTTT. Its protein is CASSSVPTGGYTEAFF.